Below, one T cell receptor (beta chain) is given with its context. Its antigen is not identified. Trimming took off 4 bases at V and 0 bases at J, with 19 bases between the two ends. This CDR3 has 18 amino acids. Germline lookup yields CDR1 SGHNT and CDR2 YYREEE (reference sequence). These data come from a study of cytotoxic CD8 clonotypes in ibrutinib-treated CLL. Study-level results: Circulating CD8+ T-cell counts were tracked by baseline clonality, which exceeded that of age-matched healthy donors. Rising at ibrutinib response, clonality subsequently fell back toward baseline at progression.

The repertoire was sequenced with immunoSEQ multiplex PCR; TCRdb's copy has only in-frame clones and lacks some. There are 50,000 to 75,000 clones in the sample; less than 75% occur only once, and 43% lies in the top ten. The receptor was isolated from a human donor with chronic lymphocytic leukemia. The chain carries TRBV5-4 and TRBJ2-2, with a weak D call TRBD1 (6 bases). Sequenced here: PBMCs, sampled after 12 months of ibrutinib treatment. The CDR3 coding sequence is TGTGCCAGCAGCGGGGGCGTGGGGGCCTCGGCGAACACCGGGGAGCTGTTTTTT. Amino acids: CASSGGVGASANTGELFF.